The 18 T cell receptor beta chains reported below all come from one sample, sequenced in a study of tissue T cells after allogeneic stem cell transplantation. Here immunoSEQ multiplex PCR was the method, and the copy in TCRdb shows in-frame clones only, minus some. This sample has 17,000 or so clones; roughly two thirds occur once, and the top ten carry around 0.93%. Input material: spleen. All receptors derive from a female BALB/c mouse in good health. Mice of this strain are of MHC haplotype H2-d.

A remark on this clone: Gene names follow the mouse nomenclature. The CDR3 sequence is CASSDARDSNERLFF. The CDR3 DNA, read in part, is TGTGCCAGCAGTGATGCACGGGACAGCAACGAAAGATTATTT. The V and J genes are TRBV13-3 and TRBJ1-4; TRBD1 matches at 7 bases. From the germline J gene comes the end of the CDR3, since the read stops 1 residue before it. Germline V gene lookup returns CDR1 NNHDY and CDR2 SYVADS. J gave up 4 bases and V 0 bases, and 3 bases lay outside the gene matches. This CDR3 contains 15 residues.

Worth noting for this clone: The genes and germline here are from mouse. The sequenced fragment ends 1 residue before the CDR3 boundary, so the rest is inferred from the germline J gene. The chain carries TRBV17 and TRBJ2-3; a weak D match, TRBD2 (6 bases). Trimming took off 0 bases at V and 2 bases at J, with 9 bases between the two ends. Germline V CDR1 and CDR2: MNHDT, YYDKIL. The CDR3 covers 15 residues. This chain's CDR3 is CASSREGGPAETLYF. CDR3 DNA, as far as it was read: TGTGCTAGCAGTAGAGAGGGGGGTCCTGCAGAAACGCTGTAT.

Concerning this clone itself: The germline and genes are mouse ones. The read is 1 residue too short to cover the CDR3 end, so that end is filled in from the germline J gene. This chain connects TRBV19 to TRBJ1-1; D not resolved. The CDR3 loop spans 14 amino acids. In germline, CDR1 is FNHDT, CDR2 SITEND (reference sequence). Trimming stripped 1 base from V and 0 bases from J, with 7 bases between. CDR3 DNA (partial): TGTGCCAGCAGTATAACCCAGTCAAACACAGAAGTCTTC. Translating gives CASSITQSNTEVF. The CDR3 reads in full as CASSITQSNTEVFF.

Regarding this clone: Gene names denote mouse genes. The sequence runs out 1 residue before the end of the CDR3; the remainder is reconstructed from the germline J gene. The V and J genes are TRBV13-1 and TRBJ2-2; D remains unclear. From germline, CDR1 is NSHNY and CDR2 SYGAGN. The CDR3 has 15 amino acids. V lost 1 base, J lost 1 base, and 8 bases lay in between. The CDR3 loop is CASSDWQKNTGQLYF. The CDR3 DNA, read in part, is TGTGCCAGCAGTGATTGGCAGAAAAACACCGGGCAGCTCTAC.

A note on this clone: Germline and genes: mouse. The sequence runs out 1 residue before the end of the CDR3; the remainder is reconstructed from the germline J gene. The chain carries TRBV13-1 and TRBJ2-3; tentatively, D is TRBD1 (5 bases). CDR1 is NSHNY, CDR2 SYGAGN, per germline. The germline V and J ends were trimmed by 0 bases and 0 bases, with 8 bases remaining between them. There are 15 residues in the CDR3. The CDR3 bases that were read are TGTGCCAGCAGTGATGCAGGGAGAAGTGCAGAAACGCTGTAT. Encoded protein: CASSDAGRSAETLY. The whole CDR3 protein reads CASSDAGRSAETLYF.

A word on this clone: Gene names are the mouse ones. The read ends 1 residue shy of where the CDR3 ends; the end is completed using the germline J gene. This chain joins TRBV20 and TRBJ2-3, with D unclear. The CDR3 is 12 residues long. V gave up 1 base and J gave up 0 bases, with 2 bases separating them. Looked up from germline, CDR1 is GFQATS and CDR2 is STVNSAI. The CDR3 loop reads CGARASAETLYF. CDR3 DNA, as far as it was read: TGTGGTGCTAGGGCCAGTGCAGAAACGCTGTAT.

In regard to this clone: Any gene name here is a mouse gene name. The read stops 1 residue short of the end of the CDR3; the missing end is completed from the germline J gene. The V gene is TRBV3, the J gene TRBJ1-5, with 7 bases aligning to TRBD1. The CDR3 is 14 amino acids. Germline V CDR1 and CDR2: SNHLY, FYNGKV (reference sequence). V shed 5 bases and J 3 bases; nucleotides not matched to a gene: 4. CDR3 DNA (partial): TGTGCCAGCAGCGCGACAGGGTTCAACCAGGCTCCGCTT. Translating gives CASSATGFNQAPL. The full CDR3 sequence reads CASSATGFNQAPLF.

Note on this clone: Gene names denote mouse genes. The CDR3 is CASSTGLGDEQYF. The DNA read from the CDR3 is TGTGCCAGCAGCACGGGACTGGGGGATGAACAGTAC. This rearrangement joins TRBV5 to TRBJ2-7; TRBD2 matches 11 bases. The CDR3 is cut off 1 residue early in the read; its end comes from the germline J gene. The CDR3 length is 13 residues. The germline CDR1 and CDR2 sequences are LGHNA and YNLKQL (reference sequence). V dropped 5 bases and J dropped 5; count of bases not matched to a gene: 2.

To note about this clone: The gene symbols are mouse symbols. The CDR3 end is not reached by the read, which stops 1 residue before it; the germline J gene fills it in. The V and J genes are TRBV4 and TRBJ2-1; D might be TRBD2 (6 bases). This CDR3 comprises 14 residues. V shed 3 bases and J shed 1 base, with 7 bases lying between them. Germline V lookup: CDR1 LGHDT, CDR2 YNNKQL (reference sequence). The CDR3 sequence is CASSYGGNYAEQFF. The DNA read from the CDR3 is TGTGCCAGCAGCTATGGGGGAAACTATGCTGAGCAGTTC. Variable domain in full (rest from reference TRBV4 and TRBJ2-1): ETAVFQTPNYHVTQVGNEVSFNCKQTLGHDTMYWYKQDSKKLLKIMFSYNNKQLIVNETVPRRFSPQSSDKAHLNLRIKSVEPEDSAVYLCASSYGGNYAEQFFGPGTRLTVL.

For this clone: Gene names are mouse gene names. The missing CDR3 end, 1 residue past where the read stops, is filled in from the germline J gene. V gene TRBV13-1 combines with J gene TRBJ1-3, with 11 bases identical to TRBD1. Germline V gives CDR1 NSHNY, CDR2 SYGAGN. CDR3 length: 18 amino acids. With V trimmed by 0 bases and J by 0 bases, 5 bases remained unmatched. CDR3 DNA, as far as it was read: TGTGCCAGCAGTGATGATGGGGGACAGGGGGATTCTGGAAATACGCTCTAT. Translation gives CASSDDGGQGDSGNTLY. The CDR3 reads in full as CASSDDGGQGDSGNTLYF.

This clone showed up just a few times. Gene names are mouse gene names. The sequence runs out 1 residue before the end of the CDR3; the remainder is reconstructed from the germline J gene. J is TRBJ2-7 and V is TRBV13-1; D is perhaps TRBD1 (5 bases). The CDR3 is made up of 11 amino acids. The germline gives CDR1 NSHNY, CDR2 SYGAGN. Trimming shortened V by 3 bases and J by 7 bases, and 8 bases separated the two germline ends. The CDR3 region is CASSGTSEQYF. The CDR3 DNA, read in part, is TGTGCCAGCAGTGGGACATCCGAACAGTAC.

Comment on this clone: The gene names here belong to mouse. The CDR3 DNA, read in part, is TGTGCCAGCAGTGTGGGACAGAGGGACACCCAGTAC. Its translation: CASSVGQRDTQY. The whole CDR3 protein reads CASSVGQRDTQYF. This chain joins TRBV13-3 and TRBJ2-5, with 7 bases that match TRBD1. The missing CDR3 end, 1 residue past where the read stops, is filled in from the germline J gene. This CDR3 region has 13 residues. Germline CDR1 is NNHDY and CDR2 is SYVADS. With 3 bases clipped from V and 6 bases from J, the junction kept 4 bases outside the gene matches.

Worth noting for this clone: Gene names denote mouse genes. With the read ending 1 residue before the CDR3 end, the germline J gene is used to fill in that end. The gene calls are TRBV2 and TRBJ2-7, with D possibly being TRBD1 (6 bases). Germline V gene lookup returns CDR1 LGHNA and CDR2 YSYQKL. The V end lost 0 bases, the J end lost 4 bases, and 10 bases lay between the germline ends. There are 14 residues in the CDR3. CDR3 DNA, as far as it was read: TGTGCCAGCAGCCAAGAGAGGGACAATTATGAACAGTAC. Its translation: CASSQERDNYEQY. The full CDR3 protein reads CASSQERDNYEQYF.

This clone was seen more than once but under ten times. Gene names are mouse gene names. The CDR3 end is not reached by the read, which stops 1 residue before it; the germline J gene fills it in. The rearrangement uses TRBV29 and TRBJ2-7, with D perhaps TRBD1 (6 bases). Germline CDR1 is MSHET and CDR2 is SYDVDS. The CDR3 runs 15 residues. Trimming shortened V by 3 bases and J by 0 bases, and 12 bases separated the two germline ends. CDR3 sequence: CASSFKGDISYEQYF. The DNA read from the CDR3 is TGTGCTAGCAGTTTTAAAGGGGACATCTCCTATGAACAGTAC.

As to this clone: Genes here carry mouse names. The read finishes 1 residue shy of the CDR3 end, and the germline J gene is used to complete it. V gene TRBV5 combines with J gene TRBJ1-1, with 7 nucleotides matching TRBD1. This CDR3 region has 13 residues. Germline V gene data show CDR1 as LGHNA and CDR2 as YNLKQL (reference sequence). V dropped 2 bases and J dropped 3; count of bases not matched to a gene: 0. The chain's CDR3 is CASSQTGDTEVFF. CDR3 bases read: TGTGCCAGCAGCCAAACAGGGGACACAGAAGTCTTC.

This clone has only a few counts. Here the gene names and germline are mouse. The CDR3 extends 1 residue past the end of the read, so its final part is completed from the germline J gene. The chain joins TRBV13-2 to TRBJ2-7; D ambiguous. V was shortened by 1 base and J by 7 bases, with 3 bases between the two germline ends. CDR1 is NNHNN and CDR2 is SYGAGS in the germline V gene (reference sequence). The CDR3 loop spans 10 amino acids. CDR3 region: CASGDREQYF. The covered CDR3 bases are TGTGCCAGCGGTGATCGGGAACAGTAC.

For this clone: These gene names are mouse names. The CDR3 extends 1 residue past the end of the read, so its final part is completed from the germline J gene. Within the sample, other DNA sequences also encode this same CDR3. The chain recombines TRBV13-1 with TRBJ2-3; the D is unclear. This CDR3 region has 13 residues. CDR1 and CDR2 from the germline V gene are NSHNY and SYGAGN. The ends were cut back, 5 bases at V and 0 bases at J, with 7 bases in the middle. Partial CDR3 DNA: TGTGCCAGCAGACAAACTAGTGCAGAAACGCTGTAT. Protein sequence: CASRQTSAETLY. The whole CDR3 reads CASRQTSAETLYF.

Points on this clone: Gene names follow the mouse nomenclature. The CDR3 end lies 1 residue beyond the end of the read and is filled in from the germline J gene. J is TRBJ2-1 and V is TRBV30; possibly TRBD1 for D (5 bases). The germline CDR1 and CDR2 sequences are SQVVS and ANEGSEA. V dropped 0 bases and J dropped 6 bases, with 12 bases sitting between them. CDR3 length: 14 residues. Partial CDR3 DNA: TGTAGTTCTAGAGATCTCCAGGGTGGTGCTGAGCAGTTC. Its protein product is CSSRDLQGGAEQF. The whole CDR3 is CSSRDLQGGAEQFF. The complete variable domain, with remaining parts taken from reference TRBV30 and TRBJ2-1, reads SVLLYQKPNRDICQSGTSLKIQCVADSQVVSMFWYQQFQEQSLMLMATANEGSEATYESGFTKDKFPISRPNLTFSTLTVNNARPGDSSIYFCSSRDLQGGAEQFFGPGTRLTVL.